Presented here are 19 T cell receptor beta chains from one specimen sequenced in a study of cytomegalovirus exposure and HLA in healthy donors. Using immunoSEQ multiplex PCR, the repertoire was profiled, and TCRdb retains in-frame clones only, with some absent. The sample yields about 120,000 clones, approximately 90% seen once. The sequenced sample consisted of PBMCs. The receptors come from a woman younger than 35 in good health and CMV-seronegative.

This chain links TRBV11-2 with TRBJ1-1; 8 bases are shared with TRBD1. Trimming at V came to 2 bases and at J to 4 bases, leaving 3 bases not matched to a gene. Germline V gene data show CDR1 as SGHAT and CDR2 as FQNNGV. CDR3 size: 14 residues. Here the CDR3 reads CASSLQGASTEAFF. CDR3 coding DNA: TGTGCCAGCAGCTTACAGGGGGCGAGCACTGAAGCTTTCTTT.

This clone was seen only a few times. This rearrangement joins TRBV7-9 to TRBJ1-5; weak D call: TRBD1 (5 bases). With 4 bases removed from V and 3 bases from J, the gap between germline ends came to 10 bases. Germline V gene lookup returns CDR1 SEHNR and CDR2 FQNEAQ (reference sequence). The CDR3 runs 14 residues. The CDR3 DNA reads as TGTGCCAGCAGCTATGACAGCTACAATCAGCCCCAGCATTTT. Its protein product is CASSYDSYNQPQHF.

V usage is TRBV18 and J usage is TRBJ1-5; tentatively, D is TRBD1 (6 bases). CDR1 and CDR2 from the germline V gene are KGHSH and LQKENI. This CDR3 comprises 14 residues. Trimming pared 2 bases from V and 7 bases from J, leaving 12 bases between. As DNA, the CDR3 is TGTGCCAGCTCACCAGGGGGGGCTAAACAGCCCCAGCATTTT. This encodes CASSPGGAKQPQHF.

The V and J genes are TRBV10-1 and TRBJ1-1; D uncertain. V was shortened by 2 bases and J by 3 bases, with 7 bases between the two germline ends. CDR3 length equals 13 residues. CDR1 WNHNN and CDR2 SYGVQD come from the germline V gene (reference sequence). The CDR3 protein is CASSEEAYTEAFF. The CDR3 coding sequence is TGCGCCAGCAGTGAGGAGGCTTACACTGAAGCTTTCTTT.

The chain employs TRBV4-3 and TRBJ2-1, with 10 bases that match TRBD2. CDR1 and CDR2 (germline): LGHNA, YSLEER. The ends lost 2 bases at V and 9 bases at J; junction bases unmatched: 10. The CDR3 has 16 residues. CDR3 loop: CASSQLGLASSGEQFF. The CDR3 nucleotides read TGCGCCAGCAGCCAACTGGGACTAGCGAGTTCGGGTGAGCAGTTCTTC.

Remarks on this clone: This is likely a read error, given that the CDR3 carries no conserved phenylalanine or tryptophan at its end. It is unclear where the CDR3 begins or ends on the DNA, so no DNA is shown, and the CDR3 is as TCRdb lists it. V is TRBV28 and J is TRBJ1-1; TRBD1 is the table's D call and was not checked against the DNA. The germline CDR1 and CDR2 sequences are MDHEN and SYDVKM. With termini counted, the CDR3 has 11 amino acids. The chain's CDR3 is CASSSDRVSFI.

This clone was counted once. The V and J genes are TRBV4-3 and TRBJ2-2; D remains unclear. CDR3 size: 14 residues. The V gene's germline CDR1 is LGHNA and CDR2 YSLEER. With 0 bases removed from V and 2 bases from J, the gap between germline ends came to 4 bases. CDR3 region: CASSQDSNTGELFF. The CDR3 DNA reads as TGCGCCAGCAGCCAAGATTCTAACACCGGGGAGCTGTTTTTT.

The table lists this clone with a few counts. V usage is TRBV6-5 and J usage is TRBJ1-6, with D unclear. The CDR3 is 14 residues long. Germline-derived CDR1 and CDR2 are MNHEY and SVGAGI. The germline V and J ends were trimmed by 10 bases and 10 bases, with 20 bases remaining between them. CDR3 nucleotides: TGTGCCACCACTCTCTCTGGGAGCCAATCACCCCTCCACTTT. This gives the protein CATTLSGSQSPLHF.

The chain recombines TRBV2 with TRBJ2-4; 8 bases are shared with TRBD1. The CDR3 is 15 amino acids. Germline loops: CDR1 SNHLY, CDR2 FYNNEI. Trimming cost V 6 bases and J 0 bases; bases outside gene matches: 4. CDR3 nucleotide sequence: TGTGCCAGCAGAGAGACAGGGGCAGCCAAAAACATTCAGTACTTC. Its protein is CASRETGAAKNIQYF.

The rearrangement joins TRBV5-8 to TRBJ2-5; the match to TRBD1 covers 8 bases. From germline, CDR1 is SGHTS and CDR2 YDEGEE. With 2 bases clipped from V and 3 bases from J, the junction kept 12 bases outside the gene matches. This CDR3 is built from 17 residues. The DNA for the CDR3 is TGTGCCAGCAGCTTTCCGAGGACAGGGAGCATGGAAGAGACCCAGTACTTC. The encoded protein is CASSFPRTGSMEETQYF. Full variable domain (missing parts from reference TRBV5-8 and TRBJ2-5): EAGVTQSPTHLIKTRGQQATLRCSPISGHTSVYWYQQALGLGLQFLLWYDEGEERNRGNFPPRFSGRQFPNYSSELNVNALELEDSALYLCASSFPRTGSMEETQYFGPGTRLLVL.

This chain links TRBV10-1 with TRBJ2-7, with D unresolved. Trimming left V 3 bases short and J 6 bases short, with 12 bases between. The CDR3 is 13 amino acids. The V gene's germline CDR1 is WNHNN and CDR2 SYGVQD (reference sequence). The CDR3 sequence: CASSESANGEQYF. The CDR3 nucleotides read TGCGCCAGCAGTGAAAGCGCCAATGGCGAGCAGTACTTC.

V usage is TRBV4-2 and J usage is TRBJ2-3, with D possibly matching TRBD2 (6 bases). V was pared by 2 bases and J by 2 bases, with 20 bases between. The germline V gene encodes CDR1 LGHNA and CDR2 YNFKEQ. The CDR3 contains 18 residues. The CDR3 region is CASSQQDEGREITDTQYF. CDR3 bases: TGTGCCAGCAGCCAACAAGATGAAGGCCGGGAGATCACAGATACGCAGTATTTT.

CDR3 sequence (DNA): TGTGCCAGTAACGGGATCCAGAGTTTGGGTGGCTACACCTTC. Translated: CASNGIQSLGGYTF. The chain joins TRBV6-5 to TRBJ1-2, with D uncertain. Per the germline V gene, CDR1 is MNHEY and CDR2 is SVGAGI. The V end lost 9 bases, the J end lost 7 bases, and 21 bases lay between the germline ends. This CDR3 spans 14 amino acids.

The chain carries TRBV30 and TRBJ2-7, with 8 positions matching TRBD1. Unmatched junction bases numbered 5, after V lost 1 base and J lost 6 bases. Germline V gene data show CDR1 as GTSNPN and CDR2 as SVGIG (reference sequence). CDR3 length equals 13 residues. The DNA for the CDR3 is TGTGCCTGGAGTGCCCTCGACAGGGGCGAGCAGTACTTC. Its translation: CAWSALDRGEQYF.

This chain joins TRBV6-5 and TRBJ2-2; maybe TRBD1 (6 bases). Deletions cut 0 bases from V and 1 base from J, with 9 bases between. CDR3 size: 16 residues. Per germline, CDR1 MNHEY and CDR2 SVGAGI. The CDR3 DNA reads TGTGCCAGCAGTTACTCTCCGGGACAGAACACCGGGGAGCTGTTTTTT. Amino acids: CASSYSPGQNTGELFF.

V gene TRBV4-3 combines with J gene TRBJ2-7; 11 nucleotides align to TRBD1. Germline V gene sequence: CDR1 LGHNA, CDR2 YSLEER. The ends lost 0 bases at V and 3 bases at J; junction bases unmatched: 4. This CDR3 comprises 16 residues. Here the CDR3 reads CASSQESDRGLYEQYF. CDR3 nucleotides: TGCGCCAGCAGCCAAGAATCGGACAGGGGGCTCTACGAGCAGTACTTC.

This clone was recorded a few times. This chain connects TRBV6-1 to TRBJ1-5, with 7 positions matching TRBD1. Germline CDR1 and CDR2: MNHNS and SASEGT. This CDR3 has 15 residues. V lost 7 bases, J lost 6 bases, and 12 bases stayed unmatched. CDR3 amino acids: CASTSGTAGGQPQHF. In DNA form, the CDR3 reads TGTGCCAGCACCTCGGGGACAGCGGGTGGTCAGCCCCAGCATTTT.

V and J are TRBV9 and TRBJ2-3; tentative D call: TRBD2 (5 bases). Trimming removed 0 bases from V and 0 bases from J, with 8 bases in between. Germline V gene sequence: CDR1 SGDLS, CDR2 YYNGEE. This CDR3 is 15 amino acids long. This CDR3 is CASSVVASSTDTQYF. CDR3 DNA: TGTGCCAGCAGCGTAGTCGCTAGCAGCACAGATACGCAGTATTTT.

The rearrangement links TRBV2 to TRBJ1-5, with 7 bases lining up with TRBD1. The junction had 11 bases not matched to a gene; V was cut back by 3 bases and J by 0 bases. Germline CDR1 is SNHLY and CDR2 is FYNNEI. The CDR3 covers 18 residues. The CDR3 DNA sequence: TGTGCCAGCAGTGACCAATATCGCGGACAGGATAGCAATCAGCCCCAGCATTTT. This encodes CASSDQYRGQDSNQPQHF.